Listed below are T cell receptor beta chains from one sample, sequenced in a study of blood T cell repertoires in COVID-19. Using immunoSEQ multiplex PCR, the repertoire was profiled, and TCRdb retains in-frame clones only, with some absent. The sample lists about 200,000 clones, 82% occurring once. The source material was peripheral blood. The source of these receptors is a human donor with acute or convalescent COVID-19. The donor label of this sample is uncertain. Both conserved end residues are part of each CDR3. D genes are given only for firm matches. A row's size may be missing; if present it is once, few, many or a size class.

TRBD1 | NA | TRBJ2-5 | TRBV5-1 | CASSRGQGKGTQYF | TGCGCCAGCAGCCGTGGACAGGGTAAAGGGACCCAGTACTTC
TRBD1 | NA | TRBJ1-6 | TRBV10-3 | CAIKGQGTSPLHF | TGTGCCATCAAGGGACAGGGGACTTCACCCCTCCACTTT
NA | NA | TRBJ1-3 | TRBV3-1/TRBV3-2 | CASSSGLGNTIYF | TGTGCCAGCAGCAGCGGGCTTGGAAACACCATATATTTT
TRBD1 | NA | TRBJ1-2 | TRBV5-4 | CASSLSGTGYGYTF | TGTGCCAGCAGCCTAAGCGGGACAGGGTATGGCTACACCTTC
NA | few | TRBJ1-6 | TRBV5-4 | CASSLRNLSPLHF | TGTGCCAGCAGCTTGAGAAATCTATCACCCCTCCACTTT
TRBD2 | NA | TRBJ2-5 | TRBV5-1 | CASTPGLAGGGETQYF | TGCGCCAGCACACCGGGACTAGCGGGAGGGGGAGAGACCCAGTACTTC
NA | NA | TRBJ1-1 | TRBV6-2/TRBV6-3 | CASSYPDTYTEAFF | TGTGCCAGCAGTTATCCCGACACCTACACTGAAGCTTTCTTT
NA | NA | TRBJ1-5 | TRBV12-3/TRBV12-4 | CASRKENQPQHF | TGTGCCAGTCGAAAGGAGAATCAGCCCCAGCATTTT
TRBD1 | NA | TRBJ2-1 | TRBV27 | CASSSTGGGNEQFF | TGTGCCAGCAGTTCGACAGGGGGCGGGAATGAGCAGTTCTTC
NA | NA | TRBJ2-2 | TRBV28 | CASSLTRTPGELFF | TGTGCCAGCAGTTTGACTAGGACCCCCGGGGAGCTGTTTTTT
NA | NA | TRBJ2-3 | TRBV7-9 | CASKRGSTDTQYF | TGTGCCAGTAAAAGGGGGTCCACAGATACGCAGTATTTT
NA | many | TRBJ2-2 | TRBV7-3 | CASSLTTGNTGELFF | TGTGCCAGCAGCTTAACGACAGGGAACACCGGGGAGCTGTTTTTT
NA | NA | TRBJ1-1 | TRBV3-1/TRBV3-2 | CASSQDPPGRGTEAFF | TGTGCCAGCAGCCAAGATCCGCCAGGGCGGGGCACTGAAGCTTTCTTT
TRBD2 | few | TRBJ2-1 | TRBV6-6 | CASSLTSGSFQFF | TGTGCCAGCAGTTTGACTAGCGGCTCGTTTCAGTTCTTC
TRBD2 | NA | TRBJ2-3 | TRBV7-2 | CASSYKGLAADTQYF | TGTGCCAGCAGTTACAAGGGACTAGCTGCAGATACGCAGTATTTT
TRBD1 | NA | TRBJ1-4 | TRBV18 | CASSPTEQGAYSEKLFF | TGTGCCAGCTCACCAACTGAGCAGGGGGCTTATAGTGAAAAACTGTTTTTT
NA | NA | TRBJ1-1 | TRBV27 | CASSPTGWLEAFF | TGTGCCAGCAGTCCTACAGGGTGGTTAGAAGCTTTCTTT
NA | NA | TRBJ1-4 | TRBV30 | CAWSVSPDSNEKLFF | TGTGCCTGGAGTGTAAGTCCCGACAGTAATGAAAAACTGTTTTTT
TRBD2 | NA | TRBJ2-1 | TRBV27 | CASSTSVRSYNEQFF | TGTGCCAGCAGTACTAGCGTCCGATCCTACAATGAGCAGTTCTTC
TRBD1 | NA | TRBJ2-3 | TRBV18 | CASSLTRDRGTDTQYF | TGTGCCAGCTCACTCACCCGGGACAGGGGGACAGATACGCAGTATTTT
NA | NA | TRBJ1-1 | TRBV19 | CASCRWEGAEAFF | TGTGCCAGTTGTCGCTGGGAGGGGGCTGAAGCTTTCTTT
NA | NA | TRBJ2-1 | TRBV19 | CASSMRDEQFF | TGTGCCAGTAGTATGAGGGATGAGCAGTTCTTC
NA | few | TRBJ1-1 | TRBV10-3 | CATRSTNTEAFF | TGTGCCACCAGGTCGACTAACACTGAAGCTTTCTTT
NA | NA | TRBJ1-1 | TRBV7-6 | CASSQSNRAQNTEAFF | TGTGCCAGCAGCCAATCAAACAGGGCGCAGAACACTGAAGCTTTCTTT
TRBD1 | once | TRBJ2-5 | TRBV5-1 | CASRQGPQETQYF | TGCGCCAGCCGACAGGGGCCCCAAGAGACCCAGTACTTC
TRBD1 | NA | TRBJ1-2 | TRBV27 | CASSLAPRTGYGYTF | TGTGCCAGCAGTTTAGCCCCACGGACAGGGTATGGCTACACCTTC
TRBD1 | NA | TRBJ1-4 | TRBV19 | CASSIWTGGNEKLFF | TGTGCCAGTAGTATATGGACAGGGGGTAATGAAAAACTGTTTTTT
TRBD1 | NA | TRBJ1-1 | TRBV30 | CAWTKDRRITEAFF | TGTGCCTGGACGAAGGACAGGCGTATAACTGAAGCTTTCTTT
NA | NA | TRBJ1-2 | TRBV7-9 | CASSSVQGPLETYGYTF | TGTGCCAGCAGCTCAGTACAGGGACCCCTCGAGACGTATGGCTACACCTTC
NA | NA | TRBJ2-2 | TRBV6-5 | CASSPRATATGELFF | TGTGCCAGCAGTCCCAGGGCCACGGCGACCGGGGAGCTGTTTTTT
TRBD2 | NA | TRBJ2-1 | TRBV7-6 | CASSTRPRTSVSYNEQFF | TGTGCCAGCAGCACCCGACCCCGGACTAGCGTTTCCTACAATGAGCAGTTCTTC
TRBD1 | NA | TRBJ1-6 | TRBV5-1 | CASRAGTEIYNSPLHF | TGCGCCAGCAGGGCCGGGACAGAGATCTATAATTCACCCCTCCACTTT
TRBD1 | NA | TRBJ1-3 | TRBV7-3 | CASSLGQGSGNTIYF | TGTGCCAGCAGCTTAGGACAGGGATCTGGAAACACCATATATTTT
NA | NA | TRBJ2-1 | TRBV7-2 | CASSLEGSSSYNEQFF | TGTGCCAGCAGCTTAGAGGGGTCGAGCTCCTACAATGAGCAGTTCTTC
NA | NA | TRBJ2-1 | TRBV27 | CASSLVQDNEQFF | TGTGCCAGCAGTTTAGTTCAGGACAATGAGCAGTTCTTC
NA | NA | TRBJ1-5 | TRBV19 | CASSIGQNQPQHF | TGTGCCAGTAGCATAGGACAGAATCAGCCCCAGCATTTT
NA | NA | TRBJ2-7 | TRBV5-4 | CASSLAGGRREQYF | TGTGCCAGCAGCTTGGCCGGGGGGCGAAGGGAGCAGTACTTC
TRBD2 | NA | TRBJ2-2 | TRBV19 | CASSILSGSPTGELFF | TGTGCCAGTAGTATCCTTAGCGGGAGCCCCACCGGGGAGCTGTTTTTT
NA | NA | TRBJ1-5 | TRBV27 | CASSSSLNNQPQHF | TGTGCCAGCAGCTCCTCCCTAAACAATCAGCCCCAGCATTTT
NA | NA | TRBJ1-1 | TRBV7-2 | CASSLAQANTEAFF | TGTGCCAGCAGCTTAGCGCAAGCCAACACTGAAGCTTTCTTT
NA | NA | TRBJ1-5 | TRBV19 | CASSPGRDNQPQHF | TGTGCCAGTAGTCCCGGACGGGACAATCAGCCCCAGCATTTT
NA | NA | TRBJ1-3 | TRBV28 | CASSFSSGNTIYF | TGTGCCAGCAGTTTTAGCTCTGGAAACACCATATATTTT
NA | NA | TRBJ1-5 | TRBV9 | CASSGDTNQPQHF | TGTGCCAGCAGTGGGGACACCAATCAGCCCCAGCATTTT
NA | few | TRBJ2-1 | TRBV4-2 | CASSQASGSSYNEQFF | TGTGCCAGCAGCCAAGCTTCAGGCAGCTCCTACAATGAGCAGTTCTTC
NA | few | TRBJ2-5 | TRBV5-1 | CASSSQDPRGETQYF | TGCGCCAGCAGCTCCCAAGATCCCAGGGGCGAGACCCAGTACTTC
TRBD1 | NA | TRBJ1-2 | TRBV6-5 | CASSRDRGLDGYTF | TGTGCCAGCAGTCGGGACAGGGGGCTAGATGGCTACACCTTC
TRBD2 | once | TRBJ2-3 | TRBV5-5 | CASSSRTSGSGTDTQYF | TGTGCCAGCAGCTCCCGGACTAGCGGGAGCGGAACAGATACGCAGTATTTT
NA | NA | TRBJ1-6 | TRBV7-9 | CAATGSYNSPLHF | TGTGCCGCGACGGGGTCCTATAATTCACCCCTCCACTTT
TRBD1 | NA | TRBJ2-6 | TRBV10-3 | CAITDRATGANVLTF | TGTGCCATCACCGACAGGGCTACTGGGGCCAACGTCCTGACTTTC
TRBD2 | NA | TRBJ2-2 | TRBV10-3 | CAISNSGRAGELFF | TGTGCCATCAGTAACAGCGGGAGGGCCGGGGAGCTGTTTTTT
NA | NA | TRBJ1-1 | TRBV30 | CAWTGGGALNTEAFF | TGTGCCTGGACCGGGGGGGGTGCTCTAAACACTGAAGCTTTCTTT
NA | NA | TRBJ1-5 | TRBV27 | CASSPGFEPQHF | TGTGCCAGCAGCCCAGGTTTTGAGCCCCAGCATTTT
NA | NA | TRBJ2-3 | TRBV24-1 | CATSDYDRTQYF | TGTGCCACCAGTGACTATGACAGGACGCAGTATTTT
TRBD2 | NA | TRBJ2-7 | TRBV7-9 | CASSLASGELRREQYF | TGTGCCAGCAGCTTAGCAAGCGGGGAGCTGCGGCGCGAGCAGTACTTC
NA | NA | TRBJ2-1 | TRBV3-1/TRBV3-2 | CASSPALSSYNEQFF | TGTGCCAGCAGCCCTGCGCTCTCCTCCTACAATGAGCAGTTCTTC
NA | NA | TRBJ1-6 | TRBV28 | CASSSGLSYNSPLHF | TGTGCCAGCAGTTCAGGTTTGAGTTATAATTCACCCCTCCACTTT
NA | once | TRBJ1-2 | TRBV14 | CASSHSTGLLRGYTF | TGTGCCAGCAGCCACTCGACAGGTCTCCTAAGGGGCTACACCTTC
NA | NA | TRBJ1-2 | TRBV2 | CASSEFGGLDYGYTF | TGTGCCAGCAGTGAATTCGGGGGGCTGGACTATGGCTACACCTTC
NA | NA | TRBJ2-1 | TRBV6-6 | CASSFPGSYNEQFF | TGTGCCAGCAGCTTCCCGGGCTCCTACAATGAGCAGTTCTTC
NA | NA | TRBJ1-2 | TRBV29-1 | CSAVFGLVGGYTF | TGCAGCGCCGTCTTTGGCCTAGTGGGTGGCTACACCTTC